This entry lists 18 T cell receptor beta chains sequenced from one sample in a study of vaccination and CD4 T cells after COVID-19. Treatment noted: roughly 10-day PBMC culture with coronavirus spike peptide pools or control peptides (ViraFEST assay). The unexposed donor provided CD4+ T cells, which were taken before the COVID-19 pandemic (2011-2018). The Oncomine TCR Beta short-read assay was applied to DNA of cultured CD4+ T cells. TCRdb analysed the PCR reads with MiXCR anew, one entry per CDR3 protein. The table lists roughly 6,900 distinct CDR3 sequences, roughly a quarter of them singletons. These receptors' antigens are unknown. Sequenced material: CD4+ T cells from blood, cultured in vitro. The receptors originated from a human donor in good health.

By share of the sample, this clonotype is medium-sized (0.01 to 0.1%). The chain couples TRBV20-1 to TRBJ1-5; D is unresolved. Germline lookup yields CDR1 DFQATT and CDR2 SNEGSKA (reference sequence). The CDR3 is 13 amino acids. The V and J ends lost 1 base and 3 bases respectively, with 7 bases between them. The CDR3 protein is CSARGWDNQPQHF. CDR3 nucleotides: TGCAGTGCTAGAGGCTGGGACAATCAGCCCCAGCATTTT.

This chain connects TRBV11-2 to TRBJ2-1; no clear D. The V end lost 0 bases, the J end lost 2 bases, and 17 bases lay between the germline ends. Germline CDR1 reads SGHAT; CDR2 reads FQNNGV. This CDR3 comprises 18 residues. The CDR3 reads CASSLEGSRTAPYNEQFF. The CDR3 nucleotides are TGTGCCAGCAGCTTAGAGGGGTCTAGAACAGCCCCCTACAATGAGCAGTTCTTC.

This sequence joins TRBV7-9 and TRBJ2-5; the match to TRBD1 covers 9 bases. Unmatched junction bases numbered 4, after V lost 3 bases and J lost 5 bases. The CDR3 runs to 14 residues. Germline V gene data show CDR1 as SEHNR and CDR2 as FQNEAQ (reference sequence). The CDR3 nucleotides are TGTGCCAGCAGCTTGGGGACAGGGAAGGAGACCCAGTACTTC. Its translation is CASSLGTGKETQYF.

This clonotype was seen only a few times. The chain links TRBV5-1 to TRBJ2-7; a possible D gene is TRBD2 (5 bases). The length of the CDR3 is 16 residues. V was shortened by 0 bases and J by 2 bases, with 15 bases between the two germline ends. The germline gives CDR1 SGHRS, CDR2 YFSETQ. The CDR3 sequence is CASSLAGGAEAYEQYF. The CDR3 bases are TGCGCCAGCAGCTTGGCCGGCGGAGCGGAAGCCTACGAGCAGTACTTC.

This clonotype appeared a few times. As DNA, the CDR3 is TGTGCCAGCAGTAATAGTCAGCCCCAGCATTTT. Protein: CASSNSQPQHF. V usage is TRBV2 and J usage is TRBJ1-5; no clear D. The germline V gene has CDR1 SNHLY and CDR2 FYNNEI. CDR3 length: 11 residues. V was cut by 5 bases and J by 6 bases, with 5 bases left in between.

This clonotype has only a few counts. The chain joins TRBV7-2 to TRBJ1-2; perhaps TRBD1 as D (5 bases). V lost 5 bases and J lost 3, with 13 bases in between. The CDR3 is 14 residues long. Germline assignment: CDR1 SGHTA and CDR2 FQGNSA. CDR3 DNA: TGTGCCAGCAGCCTCTATGGGGGTGACTATGGCTACACCTTC. Translating it yields CASSLYGGDYGYTF.

The chain has TRBV7-6 and TRBJ1-1; no clear D gene. Looked up from germline, CDR1 is SGHVS and CDR2 is FNYEAQ. The CDR3 consists of 15 residues. V lost 1 base to trimming and J lost 1 base, with 10 bases between them. CDR3 nucleotides: TGTGCCAGCAGCTTAGGACGGGAGGGGAACACTGAAGCTTTCTTT. Protein product: CASSLGREGNTEAFF.

Only one count was recorded for this clonotype. CDR3 protein: CASSLGGAGTGELFF. CDR3 nucleotides: TGCGCCAGCAGCTTGGGCGGGGCCGGCACCGGGGAGCTGTTTTTT. The chain is built from TRBV5-1 and TRBJ2-2; TRBD2 might be the D (6 bases). CDR1 is SGHRS, CDR2 YFSETQ, per germline. Trimming shortened V by 0 bases and J by 4 bases, and 10 bases separated the two germline ends. The CDR3 has 15 residues.

The table lists this clonotype with a few counts. This chain uses TRBV6-5 with TRBJ1-6, with D unresolved. CDR1 is MNHEY and CDR2 is SVGAGI in the germline V gene. V lost 4 bases to trimming and J lost 0 bases, with 10 bases between them. This CDR3 is 16 amino acids long. The CDR3 coding sequence is TGTGCCAGCAGTTTGATGCCTAGCTCCTATAATTCACCCCTCCACTTT. Protein sequence: CASSLMPSSYNSPLHF.

There are a few counts of this clonotype. The genes are TRBV11-2 and TRBJ1-1; no clear D. CDR1 is SGHAT, CDR2 FQNNGV, per germline. CDR3 length: 13 amino acids. V lost 2 bases and J lost 1, with 5 bases in between. As DNA, the CDR3 is TGTGCCAGCAGCTTAATGTCGAACACTGAAGCTTTCTTT. Translating it yields CASSLMSNTEAFF.

This clonotype was seen more than once but under ten times. The chain employs TRBV18 and TRBJ2-3, with 9 bases that match TRBD2. Germline V lookup: CDR1 KGHSH, CDR2 LQKENI. V lost 4 bases to trimming and J lost 4 bases; unmatched junction nucleotides: 6. The CDR3 sequence is 15 residues long. CDR3 nucleotide sequence: TGTGCCAGCTCACGGGCCAGCGGGGGGCCAGATACGCAGTATTTT. Translation gives CASSRASGGPDTQYF.

This sequence joins TRBV5-1 and TRBJ2-1; D unclear. From germline, CDR1 is SGHRS and CDR2 YFSETQ. The CDR3 runs to 16 residues. The germline V and J ends were trimmed by 0 bases and 0 bases, with 10 bases remaining between them. CDR3 DNA sequence: TGCGCCAGCAGCTTGGGGGTGCACAGCTCCTACAATGAGCAGTTCTTC. It yields the protein CASSLGVHSSYNEQFF. Filled out from reference TRBV5-1 and TRBJ2-1, the complete variable domain reads KAGVTQTPRYLIKTRGQQVTLSCSPISGHRSVSWYQQTPGQGLQFLFEYFSETQRNKGNFPGRFSGRQFSNSRSEMNVSTLELGDSALYLCASSLGVHSSYNEQFFGPGTRLTVL.

This clonotype has only a few counts. The V gene is TRBV6-1, the J gene TRBJ2-5, with D perhaps TRBD1 or TRBD2 (6 bases each). The CDR3 loop spans 14 amino acids. CDR1 and CDR2 from the germline V gene are MNHNS and SASEGT. The V and J ends lost 2 bases and 1 base respectively, with 8 bases between them. CDR3 residues: CASSETGAQETQYF. CDR3 nucleotide sequence: TGTGCCAGCAGTGAAACGGGGGCCCAAGAGACCCAGTACTTC.

Sample share makes this clonotype large. The genes are TRBV25-1 and TRBJ2-7; a weak D match, TRBD2 (6 bases). CDR3 length equals 12 residues. V was pared by 2 bases and J by 4 bases, with 6 bases between. Germline V gene data show CDR1 as MGHDK and CDR2 as SYGVNS. The CDR3 reads CASSEAGYEQYF. CDR3 DNA sequence: TGTGCCAGCAGTGAAGCGGGGTACGAGCAGTACTTC.

The V gene is TRBV14, the J gene TRBJ2-7; D not certain. Germline loops: CDR1 SGHDN, CDR2 FVKESK. V was clipped by 4 bases and J by 1 base, with 17 bases between them. There are 16 residues in the CDR3. The CDR3 here is CASSPKRSSDSYEQYF. The CDR3 DNA reads TGTGCCAGCAGCCCAAAGAGGAGCTCTGATTCCTACGAGCAGTACTTC.

This clonotype is termed medium-sized (0.01 to 0.1%). This chain joins TRBV20-1 and TRBJ1-2; TRBD1 is a possible D gene (5 bases). V gave up 0 bases and J gave up 8 bases, with 19 bases separating them. The V gene's germline CDR1 is DFQATT and CDR2 SNEGSKA (reference sequence). The CDR3 contains 15 residues. CDR3 nucleotides: TGCAGTGCTAGAGATCAGCGGGGCATACTGGGAGGCTACACCTTC. Translated: CSARDQRGILGGYTF.

This clonotype qualifies as medium-sized. The chain carries TRBV20-1 and TRBJ1-2; D is perhaps TRBD1 (6 bases). CDR1 is DFQATT and CDR2 is SNEGSKA in the germline V gene (reference sequence). The CDR3 spans 14 residues. Trimming removed 3 bases from V and 5 bases from J, with 16 bases in between. The CDR3 loop reads CSASGGPEVYGYTF. The DNA for the CDR3 is TGCAGTGCTAGTGGGGGGCCCGAGGTGTATGGCTACACCTTC.

This clonotype was seen more than once but under ten times. The chain links TRBV20-1 to TRBJ1-1, with D unresolved. The CDR3 sequence is 15 residues long. The V gene's germline CDR1 is DFQATT and CDR2 SNEGSKA (reference sequence). The ends were cut back, 0 bases at V and 1 base at J, with 12 bases in the middle. The CDR3 DNA follows: TGCAGTGCTAGAGATGATCCAGGCTCGAACACTGAAGCTTTCTTT. Residues: CSARDDPGSNTEAFF.